This T cell receptor (beta chain) came from a study of chemoradiotherapy in HPV16-positive cancers. Overall study: A couple of HPV16-positive patients' cells yielded candidate HPV-specific clones and common motifs. Findings and caveats of the study: Non-HPV-specific T cells did not expand in tumors during treatment, whereas candidate HPV-specific clones and E7-related motifs did. For HPV16-positive patients, expanding HPV-responsive T cells associated with longer recurrence-free survival.

To note about this clone: Its antigen remains unidentified.

Libraries were prepared by immunoSEQ multiplex PCR; TCRdb keeps only in-frame clonotypes and omits some of them. Here the sample spans about 35,000 clones, around 80% being singletons. Losses at the gene ends were 7 bases for V and 0 bases for J; bases not matched to a gene: 9. This CDR3 has 16 amino acids. CDR1 and CDR2 (germline): SGHKS, YYEKEE (reference sequence). The chain is built from TRBV5-5 and TRBJ1-1; 10 nucleotides line up with TRBD1. The sequencing used blood, collected from a patient who underwent chemoradiotherapy. The TCR originated in a human donor with HPV-associated anogenital cancer. The CDR3 DNA sequence: TGTGCCAGCCAAGAACCGGGACAGGGGCTGAACACTGAAGCTTTCTTT. Translating gives CASQEPGQGLNTEAFF.